These 2 T cell receptor beta chains were sequenced from one sample in a study of T-cell memory formation after mild COVID-19 (TCRdb year 2021). The protocol used for the library was 5' RACE. Instrument on record: Illumina NovaSeq 6000. In TCRdb, the public reads were trimmed at Q25 with fastp and aligned with MiXCR, with productive beta chains retained. Rows are combined by CDR3 protein, so each entry shows the most common genes and DNA. The sample records under 300,000 distinct CDR3 sequences, approximately 8% of which are singletons. The ten most abundant clones make up approximately 23% of the sample. Material: PBMCs or a T cell subset sorted from them (not recorded which). The receptors were gathered from a man aged 18 to 30 who had mild COVID-19 (a few samples of this study predate the infection). The sample titles of this study are shuffled in the database, so cell type and time point are left out; the donor was told from shared clones.

The rearrangement joins TRBV2 to TRBJ2-4, with 7 bases matching TRBD2. V was pared by 8 bases and J by 9 bases, with 10 bases of the junction left unmatched. This CDR3 has 13 amino acids. Germline values: CDR1 SNHLY, CDR2 FYNNEI. CDR3: CASAIGRASIQYF. CDR3 coding DNA: TGTGCCAGCGCAATAGGGAGGGCGAGCATTCAGTACTTC.

In this sample, this clonotype turned up many times. The J gene is TRBJ2-2, the V gene TRBV7-2, with D unresolved. V was shortened by 2 bases and J by 0 bases, with 10 bases between the two germline ends. Germline V gene lookup returns CDR1 SGHTA and CDR2 FQGNSA. The CDR3 has 16 amino acids. CDR3 nucleotide sequence: TGTGCCAGCAGCTTACTCGGCGGCTCGAACACCGGGGAGCTGTTTTTT. Protein sequence: CASSLLGGSNTGELFF.